A single sample gave rise to the 32 T cell receptor beta chains below, sequenced in a study of CD8 T cells in ankylosing spondylitis. In TCRdb, the 5' RACE reads were re-called with MiXCR into one record per CDR3 protein. Seen here are some 250,000 distinct CDR3 sequences, roughly 25% observed once, and the top ten hold 0.6% to 0.75%. Sequenced sample: blood, either unsorted or a sorted T cell fraction (not recorded which). The receptors come from a male donor with ankylosing spondylitis or in good health (not recorded which).

V gene TRBV12-3 or TRBV12-4 combines with J gene TRBJ2-3; D possibly uses TRBD1 or TRBD2 (6 bases each). The ends were cut back, 5 bases at V and 7 bases at J, with 25 bases in the middle. CDR3 length: 17 amino acids. CDR3 loop: CASSPGGAGTLRYTQYF. The CDR3 DNA reads TGTGCCAGCAGTCCCGGGGGCGCCGGGACATTGAGGTATACGCAGTATTTT.

This clonotype was recorded at least ten times. V usage is TRBV29-1 and J usage is TRBJ2-5; a possible D gene is TRBD1 (6 bases). Between the trimmed V and J ends, which lost 3 bases and 5 bases, there was a span of 13 bases. The CDR3 covers 13 residues. Germline CDR1 and CDR2: SQVTM and ANQGSEA. In DNA form, the CDR3 reads TGCAGCGTTGACGGGATTACAGGGGAGACCCAGTACTTC. Amino acids: CSVDGITGETQYF.

The sample holds many counts of this clonotype. This chain links TRBV18 with TRBJ1-6, with D possibly matching TRBD1 (5 bases). The V end was cut by 5 bases, the J end by 7 bases, with 18 bases between. Germline V gives CDR1 KGHSH, CDR2 LQKENI. The CDR3 runs 16 residues. CDR3 DNA sequence: TGTGCCAGCTCAACACAGCTCTGGGGGGTCAATTCACCCCTCCACTTT. Translated: CASSTQLWGVNSPLHF.

J is TRBJ1-3 and V is TRBV12-3 or TRBV12-4; D unclear. V was clipped by 3 bases and J by 2 bases, with 5 bases between them. The CDR3 loop spans 13 amino acids. CDR3 bases: TGTGCCAGCAGTTTGACAACTGGAAACACCATATATTTT. Translation: CASSLTTGNTIYF.

The chain has TRBV20-1 and TRBJ1-2, with TRBD1 as a possible D gene (5 bases). This CDR3 is built from 13 residues. Germline V gene lookup returns CDR1 DFQATT and CDR2 SNEGSKA (reference sequence). V lost 7 bases, J lost 6 bases, and 18 bases lay in between. The CDR3 DNA reads as TGCAGTGTCCCGAGGGGAGTAGTAGATGGCTACACCTTC. Translation gives CSVPRGVVDGYTF.

Many counts were recorded for this clonotype. V usage is TRBV20-1 and J usage is TRBJ1-1; TRBD1 matches at 8 bases. The CDR3 consists of 14 residues. CDR1 and CDR2 from the germline V gene are DFQATT and SNEGSKA (reference sequence). The junction had 6 bases not matched to a gene; V was cut back by 0 bases and J by 6 bases. The CDR3 DNA reads as TGCAGTGCTAGAGAAACAGGGGGGTCCGCTGAAGCTTTCTTT. Amino acids: CSARETGGSAEAFF.

V gene TRBV12-3 or TRBV12-4 combines with J gene TRBJ2-5; no reliable D call. The CDR3 sequence is 11 residues long. With 7 bases removed from V and 7 bases from J, the gap between germline ends came to 10 bases. The CDR3 DNA reads TGTGCCAGCAAAAGAAGTGGGACCCAGTACTTC. Residues: CASKRSGTQYF.

The chain employs TRBV6-1 and TRBJ2-2, with D unclear. The CDR3 runs to 15 residues. CDR1 MNHNS and CDR2 SASEGT come from the germline V gene. V lost 5 bases and J 4 bases, leaving 14 bases between the germline ends. This chain's CDR3 is CASSPRRQFTGELFF. The CDR3 nucleotides read TGTGCCAGCAGTCCCCGTCGTCAGTTCACCGGGGAGCTGTTTTTT.

A few counts support this clonotype. The rearrangement joins TRBV6-5 to TRBJ2-3, with 13 nucleotides matching TRBD2. Trimming cost V 6 bases and J 4 bases; bases outside gene matches: 7. The CDR3 is 16 amino acids. Germline CDR1 is MNHEY and CDR2 is SVGAGI. This CDR3 reads CASSKGLAGMADTQYF. CDR3 nucleotide sequence: TGTGCCAGCAGCAAGGGACTAGCGGGGATGGCAGATACGCAGTATTTT.

To note about this clonotype: A read error may explain this, as a much larger clone is one base away. The V call is TRBV6-1, the J call TRBJ2-7, with a weak D call TRBD1 (6 bases). The CDR3 contains 13 residues. The germline V gene encodes CDR1 MNHNS and CDR2 SASEGT. CDR3 amino acids: CAGSPPDRYEQYF. The CDR3 bases are TGTGCCGGCAGTCCCCCGGACAGATACGAGCAGTACTTC.

The genes are TRBV20-1 and TRBJ1-2; 7 bases align to TRBD1. The junction had 4 bases not matched to a gene; V was cut back by 6 bases and J by 0 bases. The germline V gene has CDR1 DFQATT and CDR2 SNEGSKA (reference sequence). CDR3 length: 13 amino acids. The CDR3 here is CSAVGTANYGYTF. The DNA of the CDR3 is TGCAGTGCGGTTGGGACAGCTAACTATGGCTACACCTTC.

V is TRBV4-1 and J is TRBJ2-7; 9 nucleotides agree with TRBD1. CDR1 and CDR2 from the germline V gene are MGHRA and YSYEKL. The V and J ends lost 5 bases and 2 bases, in that order; junction bases with no gene match: 7. CDR3 length: 15 residues. For the CDR3, the DNA is TGCGCCAGCAGCGACTACGACAGGGGGACCTACGAGCAGTACTTC. Its protein is CASSDYDRGTYEQYF.

This clonotype was observed at least ten times. The rearrangement links TRBV5-1 to TRBJ2-2; D is ambiguous. This CDR3 spans 13 amino acids. V was shortened by 0 bases and J by 7 bases, with 7 bases between the two germline ends. Germline-derived CDR1 and CDR2 are SGHRS and YFSETQ. This chain's CDR3 is CASSLAAHGELFF. DNA of the CDR3: TGCGCCAGCAGCTTGGCGGCTCACGGGGAGCTGTTTTTT. Variable domain in full (rest from reference TRBV5-1 and TRBJ2-2): KAGVTQTPRYLIKTRGQQVTLSCSPISGHRSVSWYQQTPGQGLQFLFEYFSETQRNKGNFPGRFSGRQFSNSRSEMNVSTLELGDSALYLCASSLAAHGELFFGEGSRLTVL.

This clonotype was counted at least ten times. The chain carries TRBV29-1 and TRBJ2-1; no reliable D call. There are 15 residues in the CDR3. CDR1 SQVTM and CDR2 ANQGSEA come from the germline V gene. V was cut by 4 bases and J by 4 bases, with 17 bases left in between. The CDR3 DNA is TGCAGCGTTGCTGACGGCAGGCGATTTTACAATGAGCAGTTCTTC. This gives the protein CSVADGRRFYNEQFF.

Many counts were recorded for this clonotype. V is TRBV9 and J is TRBJ2-3; 7 nucleotides agree with TRBD1. CDR3 length equals 15 residues. V lost 2 bases to trimming and J lost 5 bases; unmatched junction nucleotides: 8. Germline CDR1 is SGDLS and CDR2 is YYNGEE. CDR3 sequence (DNA): TGTGCCAGCAGCGTCAGGGGGTCAGGTGGAGATACGCAGTATTTT. This gives the protein CASSVRGSGGDTQYF.

This clonotype appeared many times. The V call is TRBV10-1, the J call TRBJ2-3; the match to TRBD1 covers 9 bases. Germline V gene data show CDR1 as WNHNN and CDR2 as SYGVQD (reference sequence). This CDR3 contains 15 residues. With 5 bases clipped from V and 4 bases from J, the junction kept 7 bases outside the gene matches. The CDR3 sequence: CASSHRDRDPDTQYF. The CDR3 DNA sequence: TGCGCCAGCAGTCACCGGGACAGGGACCCAGATACGCAGTATTTT.

This clonotype was detected a few times. The chain carries TRBV20-1 and TRBJ1-2; D might be TRBD1 (6 bases). CDR1 DFQATT and CDR2 SNEGSKA come from the germline V gene (reference sequence). The CDR3 contains 12 residues. Trimming removed 6 bases from V and 2 bases from J, with 10 bases in between. The CDR3 here is CSAQQGNYGYTF. For the CDR3, the DNA is TGCAGTGCACAACAGGGAAACTATGGCTACACCTTC.

The chain recombines TRBV10-3 with TRBJ2-5; D call uncertain. The V end lost 6 bases, the J end lost 2 bases, and 7 bases lay between the germline ends. The CDR3 extends over 12 amino acids. From germline, CDR1 is ENHRY and CDR2 SYGVKD. In nucleotides, the CDR3 is TGTGCCATCAGAGAGAATCAAGAGACCCAGTACTTC. As protein: CAIRENQETQYF.

The rearrangement uses TRBV7-3 and TRBJ2-5; no reliable D call. Per germline, CDR1 SGHTA and CDR2 FQGTGA. CDR3 length: 13 residues. V lost 0 bases, J lost 5 bases, and 7 bases lay in between. CDR3 nucleotides: TGTGCCAGCAGCTTAACGCCTTACGAGACCCAGTACTTC. Protein product: CASSLTPYETQYF.

J is TRBJ2-1 and V is TRBV20-1, with 9 bases matching TRBD2. V gave up 3 bases and J gave up 5 bases; unmatched junction bases: 17. The CDR3 is 18 residues long. Germline assignment: CDR1 DFQATT and CDR2 SNEGSKA (reference sequence). The DNA of the CDR3 is TGCAGTGCTAGGGGGTTCAGGGTTGGGCGGGGGGGCCACAATGAGCAGTTCTTC. It codes for CSARGFRVGRGGHNEQFF.

In this sample, this clonotype turned up a few times. The CDR3 is CSARDVLETQYF. Written as DNA, the CDR3 is TGCAGTGCTAGAGATGTCTTGGAGACCCAGTACTTC. The J gene is TRBJ2-5, the V gene TRBV20-1, with D uncertain. CDR1 and CDR2 from the germline V gene are DFQATT and SNEGSKA (reference sequence). V was clipped by 0 bases and J by 5 bases, with 7 bases between them. The CDR3 length is 12 residues.

This clonotype was counted ten times or more. V is TRBV20-1 and J is TRBJ1-1, with a weak D call TRBD1 (6 bases). The CDR3 sequence is 13 residues long. Germline lookup yields CDR1 DFQATT and CDR2 SNEGSKA (reference sequence). Trimming cost V 3 bases and J 3 bases, with 11 bases left between them. CDR3 nucleotides: TGCAGTGCTAGGACAGGAGGGGACACTGAAGCTTTCTTT. Its protein product is CSARTGGDTEAFF.

This clonotype has only one observation. The rearrangement links TRBV20-1 to TRBJ2-5, with a weak D call TRBD2 (5 bases). The CDR3 has 16 amino acids. CDR1 DFQATT and CDR2 SNEGSKA come from the germline V gene (reference sequence). The V gene lost 5 bases and the J gene lost 1 base, with 20 bases spanning the gap. The CDR3, as DNA: TGCAGTGCTTCGGACTCGGGAAGTTTAGCCCAAGAGACCCAGTACTTC. As protein: CSASDSGSLAQETQYF.

The V call is TRBV20-1, the J call TRBJ1-2; D is undetermined. Germline assignment: CDR1 DFQATT and CDR2 SNEGSKA (reference sequence). CDR3 size: 13 residues. Deletions cut 1 base from V and 7 bases from J, with 13 bases between. The CDR3 loop is CSARVAVISGYTF. The CDR3 region has the DNA TGCAGTGCTAGAGTAGCGGTTATATCTGGCTACACCTTC.

V gene TRBV3-1 combines with J gene TRBJ1-2; 9 bases align to TRBD1. This CDR3 spans 14 amino acids. CDR1 and CDR2 (germline): LGHDT, YNNKEL (reference sequence). The J segment lost 8 bases and the V segment lost 3 bases, leaving 7 bases of the junction unmatched. The chain's CDR3 is CASSQFYRGQGYTF. The CDR3 DNA reads TGTGCCAGCAGCCAGTTTTACAGGGGGCAGGGCTACACCTTC.

This clonotype appeared a few times. The chain carries TRBV12-3 or TRBV12-4 and TRBJ2-1; D may be TRBD1 (6 bases). CDR3 length equals 15 residues. V lost 3 bases, J lost 7 bases, and 16 bases lay in between. The CDR3 DNA reads TGTGCCAGCAGTTTTGTGAACAGGGTTCGTAATGAGCAGTTCTTC. It specifies CASSFVNRVRNEQFF.

This clonotype turned up a few times. The chain joins TRBV20-1 to TRBJ2-5; 11 positions agree with TRBD1. Trimming took 5 bases from V and 5 from J; bases not matched to a gene: 10. The CDR3 is 15 residues long. Germline CDR1 DFQATT, CDR2 SNEGSKA (reference sequence). CDR3 coding DNA: TGCAGTGCTTTAAGGACAGGGGGCGATCTGGAGACCCAGTACTTC. This gives the protein CSALRTGGDLETQYF.

The J gene is TRBJ2-3, the V gene TRBV24-1, with D maybe TRBD2 (6 bases). Deletions cut 7 bases from V and 2 bases from J, with 18 bases between. This CDR3 has 16 residues. Germline-derived CDR1 and CDR2 are KGHDR and SFDVKD. The DNA of the CDR3 is TGTGCCACCAGGCCCAATAGCGGTTTTAACACAGATACGCAGTATTTT. It translates to CATRPNSGFNTDTQYF.

This clonotype was found many times. The chain links TRBV4-1 to TRBJ2-5, with TRBD2 matching over 9 bases. CDR1 MGHRA and CDR2 YSYEKL come from the germline V gene. With V trimmed by 1 base and J by 2 bases, 8 bases remained unmatched. This CDR3 comprises 17 residues. The CDR3 reads CASSQAVTAGGQETQYF. The CDR3 region has the DNA TGCGCCAGCAGCCAAGCAGTGACAGCGGGGGGACAAGAGACCCAGTACTTC.

This clonotype was seen many times. The CDR3 protein is CASSAQGQKNQPQHF. The CDR3 DNA is TGTGCCAGCAGTGCCCAGGGACAGAAAAATCAGCCCCAGCATTTT. The rearrangement joins TRBV12-3 or TRBV12-4 to TRBJ1-5; 7 nucleotides agree with TRBD1. The length of the CDR3 is 15 residues. Trimming cost V 5 bases and J 4 bases; bases outside gene matches: 8.

This clonotype was observed a few times. The CDR3 sequence: CASSEGTTINEQFF. The DNA for the CDR3 is TGCGCCAGCAGTGAGGGGACAACCATCAATGAGCAGTTCTTC. The chain couples TRBV10-2 to TRBJ2-1, with D perhaps matching TRBD1 (6 bases). Trimming stripped 2 bases from V and 6 bases from J, with 11 bases between. The CDR3 has 14 amino acids. Per germline, CDR1 WSHSY and CDR2 SAAADI.

The table lists this clonotype with many counts. The CDR3: CASSSGQAKSFHYF. CDR3 nucleotide sequence: TGCGCCAGCAGCTCCGGACAGGCCAAGAGCTTTCATTACTTC. V and J are TRBV5-1 and TRBJ2-5; 7 nucleotides line up with TRBD1. V lost 3 bases and J lost 14; bases outside the gene matches: 16. Germline V lookup: CDR1 SGHRS, CDR2 YFSETQ. This CDR3 region has 14 residues. The full variable domain, in which reference TRBV5-1 and TRBJ2-5 provide the parts outside the CDR3, is KAGVTQTPRYLIKTRGQQVTLSCSPISGHRSVSWYQQTPGQGLQFLFEYFSETQRNKGNFPGRFSGRQFSNSRSEMNVSTLELGDSALYLCASSSGQAKSFHYFGPGTRLLVL.